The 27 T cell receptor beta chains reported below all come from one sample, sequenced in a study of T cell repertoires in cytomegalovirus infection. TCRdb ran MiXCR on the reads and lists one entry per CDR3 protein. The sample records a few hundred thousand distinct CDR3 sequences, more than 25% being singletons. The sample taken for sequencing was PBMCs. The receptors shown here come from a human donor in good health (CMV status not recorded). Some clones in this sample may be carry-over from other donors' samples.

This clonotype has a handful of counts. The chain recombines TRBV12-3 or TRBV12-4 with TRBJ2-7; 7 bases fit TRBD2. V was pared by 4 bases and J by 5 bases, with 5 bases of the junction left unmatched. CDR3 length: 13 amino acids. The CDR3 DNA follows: TGTGCCAGCAGTTGGAGCGGGAAAGACGAGCAGTACTTC. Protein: CASSWSGKDEQYF.

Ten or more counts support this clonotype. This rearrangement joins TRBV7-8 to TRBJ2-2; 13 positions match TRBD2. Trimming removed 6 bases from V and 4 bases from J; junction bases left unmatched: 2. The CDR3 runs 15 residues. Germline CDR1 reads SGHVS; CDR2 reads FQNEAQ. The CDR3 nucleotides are TGTGCCAGCAGAGGACTAGCGGGAGTCACCGGGGAGCTGTTTTTT. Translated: CASRGLAGVTGELFF.

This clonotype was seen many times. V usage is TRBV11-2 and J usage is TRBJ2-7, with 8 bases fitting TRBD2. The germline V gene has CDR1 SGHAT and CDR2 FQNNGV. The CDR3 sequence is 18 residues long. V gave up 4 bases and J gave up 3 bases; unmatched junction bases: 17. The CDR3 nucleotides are TGTGCCAGCAGCTCGGACGGAGGGAGAGCGGGAGAGGGCTACGAGCAGTACTTC. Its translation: CASSSDGGRAGEGYEQYF. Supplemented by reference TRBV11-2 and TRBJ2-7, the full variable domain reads EAGVAQSPRYKIIEKRQSVAFWCNPISGHATLYWYQQILGQGPKLLIQFQNNGVVDDSQLPKDRFSAERLKGVDSTLKIQPAKLEDSAVYLCASSSDGGRAGEGYEQYFGPGTRLTVT.

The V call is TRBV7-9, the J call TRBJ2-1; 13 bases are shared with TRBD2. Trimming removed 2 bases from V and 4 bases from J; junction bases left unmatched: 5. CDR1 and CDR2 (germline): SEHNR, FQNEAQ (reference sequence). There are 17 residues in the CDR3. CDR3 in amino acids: CASSLRGTSGTYNEQFF. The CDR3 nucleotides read TGTGCCAGCAGCTTAAGAGGGACTAGCGGGACGTACAATGAGCAGTTCTTC.

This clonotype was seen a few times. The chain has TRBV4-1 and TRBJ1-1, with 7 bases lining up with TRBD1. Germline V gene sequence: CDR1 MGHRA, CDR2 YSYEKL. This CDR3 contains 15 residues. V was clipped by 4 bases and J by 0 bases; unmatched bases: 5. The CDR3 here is CASSRGDSLNTEAFF. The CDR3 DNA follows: TGCGCCAGCAGCCGGGGGGACAGTTTGAACACTGAAGCTTTCTTT.

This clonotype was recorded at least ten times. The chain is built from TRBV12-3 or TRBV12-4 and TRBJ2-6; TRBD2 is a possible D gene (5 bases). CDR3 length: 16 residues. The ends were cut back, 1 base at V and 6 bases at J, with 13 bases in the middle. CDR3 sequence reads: CASSLGLWNSANVLTF. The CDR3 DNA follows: TGTGCCAGCAGTTTAGGACTATGGAACTCGGCCAACGTCCTGACTTTC.

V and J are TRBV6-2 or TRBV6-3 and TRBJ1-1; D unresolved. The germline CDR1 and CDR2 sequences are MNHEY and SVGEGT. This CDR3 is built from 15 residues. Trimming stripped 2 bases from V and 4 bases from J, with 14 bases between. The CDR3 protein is CASSYSLRDGTEAFF. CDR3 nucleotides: TGTGCCAGCAGTTACAGTTTACGGGATGGCACTGAAGCTTTCTTT.

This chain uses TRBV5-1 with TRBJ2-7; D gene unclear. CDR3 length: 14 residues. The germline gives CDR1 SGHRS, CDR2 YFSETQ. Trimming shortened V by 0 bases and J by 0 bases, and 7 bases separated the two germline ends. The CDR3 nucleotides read TGCGCCAGCAGCTTGGGTCCGAACTCCTACGAGCAGTACGTC. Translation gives CASSLGPNSYEQYV.

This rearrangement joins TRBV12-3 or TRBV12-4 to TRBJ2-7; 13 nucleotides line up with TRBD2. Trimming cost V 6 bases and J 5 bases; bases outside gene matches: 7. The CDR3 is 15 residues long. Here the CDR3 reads CASSSGTSGTDEQYV. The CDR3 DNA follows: TGTGCCAGCAGCTCCGGGACTAGCGGGACCGACGAGCAGTACGTC.

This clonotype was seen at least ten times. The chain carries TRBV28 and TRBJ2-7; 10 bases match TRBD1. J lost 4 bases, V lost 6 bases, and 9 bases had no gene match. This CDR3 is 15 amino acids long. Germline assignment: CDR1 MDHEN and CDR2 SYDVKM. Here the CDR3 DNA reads TGTGCCAGCAGCCTAGTTGGGACAGGGGTTTACGAGCAGTACTTC. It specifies CASSLVGTGVYEQYF.

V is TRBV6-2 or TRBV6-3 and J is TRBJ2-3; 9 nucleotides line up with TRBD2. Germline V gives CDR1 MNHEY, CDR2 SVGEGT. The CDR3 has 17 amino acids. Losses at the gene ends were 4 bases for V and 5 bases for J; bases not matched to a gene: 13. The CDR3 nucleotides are TGTGCCAGCAGTTTTTCATTCGGCGGGAGGGCCAAAGATACGCAGTATTTT. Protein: CASSFSFGGRAKDTQYF.

CDR3 coding DNA: TGTGCCACCGTAAACAGGGCGGACACTGAAGCTTTCTTT. Its protein is CATVNRADTEAFF. The J gene is TRBJ1-1, the V gene TRBV10-3, with D possibly TRBD1 on 6 matching bases. The CDR3 length is 13 residues. CDR1 and CDR2 from the germline V gene are ENHRY and SYGVKD. V lost 10 bases to trimming and J lost 3 bases, with 15 bases between them.

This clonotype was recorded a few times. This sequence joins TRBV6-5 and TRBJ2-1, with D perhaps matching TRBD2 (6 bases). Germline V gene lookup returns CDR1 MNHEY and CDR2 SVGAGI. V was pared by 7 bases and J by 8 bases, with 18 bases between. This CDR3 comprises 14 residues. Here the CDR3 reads CASNSGTTSHEQFF. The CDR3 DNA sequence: TGTGCCAGCAATAGCGGTACTACGTCCCATGAGCAGTTCTTC.

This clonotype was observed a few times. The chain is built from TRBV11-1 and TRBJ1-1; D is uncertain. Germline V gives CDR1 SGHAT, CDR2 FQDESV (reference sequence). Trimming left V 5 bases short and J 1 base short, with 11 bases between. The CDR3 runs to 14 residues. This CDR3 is CASSRPKRNTEAFF. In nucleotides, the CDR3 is TGTGCCAGCAGCCGACCTAAGAGGAACACTGAAGCTTTCTTT.

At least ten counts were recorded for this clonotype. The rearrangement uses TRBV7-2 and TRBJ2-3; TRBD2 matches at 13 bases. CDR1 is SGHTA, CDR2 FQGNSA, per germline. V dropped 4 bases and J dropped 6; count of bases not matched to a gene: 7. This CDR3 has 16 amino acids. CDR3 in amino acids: CASSSRLAGGGDTQYF. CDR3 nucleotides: TGTGCCAGCAGCTCGAGACTAGCGGGAGGTGGGGATACGCAGTATTTT.

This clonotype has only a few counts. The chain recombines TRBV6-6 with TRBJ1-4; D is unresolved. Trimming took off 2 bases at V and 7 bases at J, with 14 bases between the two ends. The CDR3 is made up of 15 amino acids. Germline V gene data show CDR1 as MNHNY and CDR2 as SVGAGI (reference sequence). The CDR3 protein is CASSYEGGLGEKLFF. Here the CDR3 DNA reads TGTGCCAGCAGTTACGAGGGAGGTTTAGGTGAAAAACTGTTTTTT.

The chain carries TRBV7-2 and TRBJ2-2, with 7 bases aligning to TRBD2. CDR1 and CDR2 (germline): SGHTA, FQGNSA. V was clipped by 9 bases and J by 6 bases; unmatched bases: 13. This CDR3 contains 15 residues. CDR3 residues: CASKPAGVGSGELFF. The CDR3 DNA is TGTGCCAGTAAGCCGGCGGGAGTGGGTTCCGGGGAGCTGTTTTTT.

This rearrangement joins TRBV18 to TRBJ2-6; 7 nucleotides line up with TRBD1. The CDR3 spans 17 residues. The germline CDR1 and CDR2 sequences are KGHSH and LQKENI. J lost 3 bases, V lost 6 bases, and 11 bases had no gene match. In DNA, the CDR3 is TGTGCCAGCTCCCCAAGGACAGGTTCGTATGGGGCCAACGTCCTGACTTTC. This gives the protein CASSPRTGSYGANVLTF. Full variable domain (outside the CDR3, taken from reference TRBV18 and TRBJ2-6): NAGVMQNPRHLVRRRGQEARLRCSPMKGHSHVYWYRQLPEEGLKFMVYLQKENIIDESGMPKERFSAEFPKEGPSILRIQQVVRGDSAAYFCASSPRTGSYGANVLTFGAGSRLTVL.

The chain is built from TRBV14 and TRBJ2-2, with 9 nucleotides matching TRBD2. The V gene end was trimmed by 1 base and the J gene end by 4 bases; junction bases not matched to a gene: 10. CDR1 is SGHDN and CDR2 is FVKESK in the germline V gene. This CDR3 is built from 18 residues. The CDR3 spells CASSQAVSGSRITGELFF. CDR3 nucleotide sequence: TGTGCCAGCAGCCAAGCCGTTAGCGGGAGTCGTATCACCGGGGAGCTGTTTTTT.

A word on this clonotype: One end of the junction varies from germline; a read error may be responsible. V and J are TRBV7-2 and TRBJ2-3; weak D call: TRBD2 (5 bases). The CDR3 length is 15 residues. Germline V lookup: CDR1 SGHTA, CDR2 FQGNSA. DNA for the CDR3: TGTGCCAGCAGCTACCGACTAACCGGGTGGGATACGCAGTGTTTT. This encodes CASSYRLTGWDTQCF.

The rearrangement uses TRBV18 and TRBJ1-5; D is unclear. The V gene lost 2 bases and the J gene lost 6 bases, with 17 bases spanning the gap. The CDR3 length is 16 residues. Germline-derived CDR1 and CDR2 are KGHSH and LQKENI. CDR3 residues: CASSPNDGSRGQPQHF. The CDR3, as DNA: TGTGCCAGCTCACCAAACGACGGCTCCCGGGGTCAGCCCCAGCATTTT.

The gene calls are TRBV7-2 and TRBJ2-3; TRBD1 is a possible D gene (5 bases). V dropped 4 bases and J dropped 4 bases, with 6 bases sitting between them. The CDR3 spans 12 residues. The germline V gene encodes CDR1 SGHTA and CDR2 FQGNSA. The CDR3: CASSSRADTQYF. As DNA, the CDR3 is TGTGCCAGCAGCTCCAGGGCAGATACGCAGTATTTT.

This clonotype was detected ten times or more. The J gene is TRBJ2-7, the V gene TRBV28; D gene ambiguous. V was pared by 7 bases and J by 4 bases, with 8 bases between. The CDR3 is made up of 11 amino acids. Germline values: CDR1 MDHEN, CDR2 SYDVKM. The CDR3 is CASTPGYEQYF. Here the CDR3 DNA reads TGTGCCAGCACCCCTGGATACGAGCAGTACTTC.

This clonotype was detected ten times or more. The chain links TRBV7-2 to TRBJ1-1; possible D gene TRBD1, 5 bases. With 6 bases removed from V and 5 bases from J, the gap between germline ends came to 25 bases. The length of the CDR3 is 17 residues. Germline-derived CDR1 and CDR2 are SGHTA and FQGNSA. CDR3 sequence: CASSFYRPGRGGTEAFF. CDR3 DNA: TGTGCCAGCAGTTTTTACCGACCGGGGCGGGGTGGGACTGAAGCTTTCTTT.

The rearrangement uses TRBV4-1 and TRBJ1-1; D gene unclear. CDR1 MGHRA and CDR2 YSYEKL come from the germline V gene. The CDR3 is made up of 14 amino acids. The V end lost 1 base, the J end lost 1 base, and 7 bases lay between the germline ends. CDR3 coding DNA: TGCGCCAGCAGCCAAGCCGACGAGAACACTGAAGCTTTCTTT. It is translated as CASSQADENTEAFF.

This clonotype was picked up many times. CDR3 in amino acids: CASSLGVAGGQPSEQYF. The CDR3 DNA reads TGTGCCAGCAGCTTAGGTGTAGCGGGAGGCCAACCTAGCGAGCAGTACTTC. The chain is built from TRBV7-2 and TRBJ2-7; 10 nucleotides agree with TRBD2. This CDR3 contains 17 residues. CDR1 and CDR2 from the germline V gene are SGHTA and FQGNSA. V trimming: 1 base; J trimming: 6 bases; junction bases outside the gene matches: 12. Full variable domain (remainder filled in from reference TRBV7-2 and TRBJ2-7): GAGVSQSPSNKVTEKGKDVELRCDPISGHTALYWYRQSLGQGLEFLIYFQGNSAPDKSGLPSDRFSAERTGGSVSTLTIQRTQQEDSAVYLCASSLGVAGGQPSEQYFGPGTRLTVT.

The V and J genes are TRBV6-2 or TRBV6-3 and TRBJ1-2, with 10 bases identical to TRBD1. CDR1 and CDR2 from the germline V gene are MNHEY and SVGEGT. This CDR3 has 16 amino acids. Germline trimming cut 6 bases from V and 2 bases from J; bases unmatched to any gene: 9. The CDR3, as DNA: TGTGCCAGCAGATCCGAGCGGACAGGGGGGAACTATGGCTACACCTTC. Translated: CASRSERTGGNYGYTF.